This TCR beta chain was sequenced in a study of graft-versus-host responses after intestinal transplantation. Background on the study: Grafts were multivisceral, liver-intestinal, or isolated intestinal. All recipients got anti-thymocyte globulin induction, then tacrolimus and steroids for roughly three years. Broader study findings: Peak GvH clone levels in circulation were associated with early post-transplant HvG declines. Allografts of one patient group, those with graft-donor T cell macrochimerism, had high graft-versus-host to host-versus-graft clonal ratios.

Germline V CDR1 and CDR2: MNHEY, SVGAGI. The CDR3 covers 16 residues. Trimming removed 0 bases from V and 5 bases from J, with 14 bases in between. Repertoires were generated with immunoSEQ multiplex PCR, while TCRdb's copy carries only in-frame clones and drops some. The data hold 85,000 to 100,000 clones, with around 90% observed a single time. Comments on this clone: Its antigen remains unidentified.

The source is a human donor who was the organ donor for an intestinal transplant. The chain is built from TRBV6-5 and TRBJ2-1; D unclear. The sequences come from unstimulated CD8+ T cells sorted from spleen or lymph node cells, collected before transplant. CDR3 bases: TGTGCCAGCAGTTACTCGAGCCAGCGATCCCACAATGAGCAGTTCTTC. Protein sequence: CASSYSSQRSHNEQFF.